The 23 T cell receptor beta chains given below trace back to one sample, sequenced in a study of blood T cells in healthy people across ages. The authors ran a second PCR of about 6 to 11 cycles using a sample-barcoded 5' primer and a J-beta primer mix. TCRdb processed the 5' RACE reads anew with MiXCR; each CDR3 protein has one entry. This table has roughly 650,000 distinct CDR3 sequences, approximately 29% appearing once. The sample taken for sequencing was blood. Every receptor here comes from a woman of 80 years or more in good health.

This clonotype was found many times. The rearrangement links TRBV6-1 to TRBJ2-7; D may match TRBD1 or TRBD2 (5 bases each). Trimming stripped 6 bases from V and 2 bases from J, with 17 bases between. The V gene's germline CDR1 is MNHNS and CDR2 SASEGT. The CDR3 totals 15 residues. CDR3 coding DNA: TGTGCCAGCAGACCTCTTGAGGGGCGAGCCTACGAGCAGTACTTC. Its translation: CASRPLEGRAYEQYF.

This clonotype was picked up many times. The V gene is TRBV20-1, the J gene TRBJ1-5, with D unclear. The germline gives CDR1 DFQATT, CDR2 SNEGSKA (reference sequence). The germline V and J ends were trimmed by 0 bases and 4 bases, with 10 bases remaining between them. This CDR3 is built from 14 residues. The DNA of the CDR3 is TGCAGTGCTAGAGAATTGGGGTTTAATCAGCCCCAGCATTTT. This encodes CSARELGFNQPQHF.

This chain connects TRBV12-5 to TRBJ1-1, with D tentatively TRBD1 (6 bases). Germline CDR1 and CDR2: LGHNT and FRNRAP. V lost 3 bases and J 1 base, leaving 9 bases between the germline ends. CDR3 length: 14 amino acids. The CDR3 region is CASGLRGRNTEAFF. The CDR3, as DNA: TGTGCTAGTGGTTTACGGGGGCGGAACACTGAAGCTTTCTTT.

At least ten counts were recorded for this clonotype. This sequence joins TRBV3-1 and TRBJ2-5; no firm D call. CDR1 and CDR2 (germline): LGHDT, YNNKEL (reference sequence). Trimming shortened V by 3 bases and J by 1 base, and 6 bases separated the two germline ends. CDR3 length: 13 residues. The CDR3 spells CASSHSVQETQYF. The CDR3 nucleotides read TGTGCCAGCAGCCATTCAGTCCAAGAGACCCAGTACTTC.

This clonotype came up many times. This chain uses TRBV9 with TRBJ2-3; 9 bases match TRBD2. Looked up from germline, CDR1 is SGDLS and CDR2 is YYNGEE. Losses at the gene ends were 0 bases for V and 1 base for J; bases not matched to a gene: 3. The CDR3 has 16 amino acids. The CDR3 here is CASSVVAGDRTDTQYF. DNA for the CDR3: TGTGCCAGCAGCGTAGTAGCGGGGGACCGCACAGATACGCAGTATTTT. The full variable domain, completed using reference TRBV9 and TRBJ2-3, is DSGVTQTPKHLITATGQRVTLRCSPRSGDLSVYWYQQSLDQGLQFLIQYYNGEERAKGNILERFSAQQFPDLHSELNLSSLELGDSALYFCASSVVAGDRTDTQYFGPGTRLTVL.

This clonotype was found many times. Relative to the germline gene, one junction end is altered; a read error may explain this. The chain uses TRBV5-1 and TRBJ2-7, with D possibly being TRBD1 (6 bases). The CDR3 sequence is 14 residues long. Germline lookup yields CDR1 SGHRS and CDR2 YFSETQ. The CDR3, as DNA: TGCGCCAGCACCTTGTTCCAGGGGTCCAACGAGCAGTACTTC. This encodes CASTLFQGSNEQYF.

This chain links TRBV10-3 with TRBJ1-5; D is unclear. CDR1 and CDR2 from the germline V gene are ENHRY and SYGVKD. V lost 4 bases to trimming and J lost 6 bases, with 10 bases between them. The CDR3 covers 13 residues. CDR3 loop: CAISGQGSQPQHF. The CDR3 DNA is TGTGCCATCAGTGGACAAGGCAGTCAGCCCCAGCATTTT.

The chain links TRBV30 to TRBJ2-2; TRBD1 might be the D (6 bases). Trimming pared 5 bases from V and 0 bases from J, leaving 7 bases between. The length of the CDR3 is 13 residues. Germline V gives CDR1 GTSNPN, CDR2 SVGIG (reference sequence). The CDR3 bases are TGTGCCTGGGGACAGCCGAACACCGGGGAGCTGTTTTTT. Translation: CAWGQPNTGELFF.

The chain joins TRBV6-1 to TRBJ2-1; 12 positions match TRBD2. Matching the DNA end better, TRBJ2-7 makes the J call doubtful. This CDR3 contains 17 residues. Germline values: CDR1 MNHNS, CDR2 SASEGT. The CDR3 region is CASSGLLAGGSYNEQYF. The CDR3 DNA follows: TGTGCCAGCAGTGGACTACTAGCGGGAGGTTCCTACAATGAGCAGTACTTC.

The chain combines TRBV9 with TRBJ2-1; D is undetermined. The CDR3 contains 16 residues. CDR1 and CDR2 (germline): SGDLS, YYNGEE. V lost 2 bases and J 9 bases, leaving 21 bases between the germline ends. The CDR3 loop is CASSVQFSAPPGEQFF. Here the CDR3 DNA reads TGTGCCAGCAGCGTCCAATTCAGCGCCCCCCCGGGTGAGCAGTTCTTC.

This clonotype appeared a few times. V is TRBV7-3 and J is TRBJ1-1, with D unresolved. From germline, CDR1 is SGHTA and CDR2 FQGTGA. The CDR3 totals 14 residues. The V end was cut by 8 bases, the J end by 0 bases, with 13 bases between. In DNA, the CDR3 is TGTGCCAGCGGAGTAGGAAACCTGAACACTGAAGCTTTCTTT. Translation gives CASGVGNLNTEAFF.

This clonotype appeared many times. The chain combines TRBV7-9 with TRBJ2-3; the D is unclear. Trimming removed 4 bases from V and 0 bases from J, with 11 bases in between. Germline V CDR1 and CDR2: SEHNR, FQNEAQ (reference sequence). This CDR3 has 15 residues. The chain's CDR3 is CASSSSMSSTDTQYF. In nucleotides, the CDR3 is TGTGCCAGCAGCTCCTCGATGAGCAGCACAGATACGCAGTATTTT.

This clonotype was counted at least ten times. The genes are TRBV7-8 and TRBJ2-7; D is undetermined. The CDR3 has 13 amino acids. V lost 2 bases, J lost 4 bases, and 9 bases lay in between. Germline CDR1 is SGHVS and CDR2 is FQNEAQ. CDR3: CASSLSGIYEQYF. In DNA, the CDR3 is TGTGCCAGCAGCTTATCGGGCATTTACGAGCAGTACTTC.

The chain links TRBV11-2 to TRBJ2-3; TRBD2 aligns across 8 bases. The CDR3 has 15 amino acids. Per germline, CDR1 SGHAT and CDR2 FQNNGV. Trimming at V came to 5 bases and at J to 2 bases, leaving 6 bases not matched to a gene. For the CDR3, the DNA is TGTGCCAGCAGCCAAGGACTAGCCCCCACAGATACGCAGTATTTT. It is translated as CASSQGLAPTDTQYF.

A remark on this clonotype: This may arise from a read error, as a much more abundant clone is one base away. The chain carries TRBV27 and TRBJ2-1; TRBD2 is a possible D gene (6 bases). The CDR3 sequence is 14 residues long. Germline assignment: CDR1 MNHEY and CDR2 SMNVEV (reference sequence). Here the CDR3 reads CASSSRGFYNGQFF. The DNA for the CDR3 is TGTGCCAGCAGTTCGCGGGGCTTCTACAATGGGCAGTTCTTC.

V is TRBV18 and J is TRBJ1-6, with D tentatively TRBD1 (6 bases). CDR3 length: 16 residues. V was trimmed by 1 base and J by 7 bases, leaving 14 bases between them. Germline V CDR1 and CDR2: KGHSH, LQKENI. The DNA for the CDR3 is TGTGCCAGCTCACCACTGCCGGGGGGCGGCAATTCACCCCTCCACTTT. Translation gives CASSPLPGGGNSPLHF.

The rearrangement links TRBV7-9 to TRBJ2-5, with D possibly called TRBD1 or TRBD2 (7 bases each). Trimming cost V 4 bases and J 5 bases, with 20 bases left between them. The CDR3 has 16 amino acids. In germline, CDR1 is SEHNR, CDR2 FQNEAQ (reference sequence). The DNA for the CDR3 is TGTGCCAGCAGCTACGCACAGGGGAGGGTCGGCGAGACCCAGTACTTC. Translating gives CASSYAQGRVGETQYF.

The CDR3 DNA sequence: TGTGCCAGCAGCACGACAGTCTACTACGAGCAGTACTTC. It codes for CASSTTVYYEQYF. The chain recombines TRBV27 with TRBJ2-7, with a possible D match to TRBD1 (5 bases). This CDR3 contains 13 residues. CDR1 is MNHEY and CDR2 is SMNVEV in the germline V gene (reference sequence). Trimming took off 6 bases at V and 3 bases at J, with 12 bases between the two ends.

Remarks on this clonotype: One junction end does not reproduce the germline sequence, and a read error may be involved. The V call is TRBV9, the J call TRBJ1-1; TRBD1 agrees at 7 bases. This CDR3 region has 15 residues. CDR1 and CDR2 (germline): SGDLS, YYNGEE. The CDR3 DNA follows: TGTGCCAGCAGCGCGCCGGGACAGAAGAACACTGAAGCTTCCTTT. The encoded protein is CASSAPGQKNTEASF.

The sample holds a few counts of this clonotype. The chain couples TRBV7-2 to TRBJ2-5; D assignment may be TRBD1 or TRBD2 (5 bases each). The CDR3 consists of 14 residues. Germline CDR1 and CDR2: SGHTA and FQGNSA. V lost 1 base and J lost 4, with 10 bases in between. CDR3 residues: CASSLVGVGETQYF. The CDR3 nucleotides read TGTGCCAGCAGCTTAGTGGGGGTAGGAGAGACCCAGTACTTC. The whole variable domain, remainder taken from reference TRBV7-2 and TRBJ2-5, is GAGVSQSPSNKVTEKGKDVELRCDPISGHTALYWYRQSLGQGLEFLIYFQGNSAPDKSGLPSDRFSAERTGGSVSTLTIQRTQQEDSAVYLCASSLVGVGETQYFGPGTRLLVL.

The CDR3, as DNA: TGCAGCGCAGCCCGTGGGGGACGAGTTGAGACCCAGTACTTC. Translated, it gives CSAARGGRVETQYF. J is TRBJ2-5 and V is TRBV29-1; D is perhaps TRBD1 or TRBD2 (5 bases each). The CDR3 extends over 14 amino acids. The ends were cut back, 7 bases at V and 5 bases at J, with 20 bases in the middle. From germline, CDR1 is SQVTM and CDR2 ANQGSEA.

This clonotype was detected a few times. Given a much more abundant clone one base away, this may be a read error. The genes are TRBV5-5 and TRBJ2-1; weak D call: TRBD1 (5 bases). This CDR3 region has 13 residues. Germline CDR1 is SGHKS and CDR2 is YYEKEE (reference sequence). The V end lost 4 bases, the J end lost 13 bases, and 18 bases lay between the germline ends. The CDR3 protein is CASSQPPRDPQFF. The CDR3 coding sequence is TGTGCCAGCAGCCAACCCCCCAGGGATCCTCAGTTCTTC.

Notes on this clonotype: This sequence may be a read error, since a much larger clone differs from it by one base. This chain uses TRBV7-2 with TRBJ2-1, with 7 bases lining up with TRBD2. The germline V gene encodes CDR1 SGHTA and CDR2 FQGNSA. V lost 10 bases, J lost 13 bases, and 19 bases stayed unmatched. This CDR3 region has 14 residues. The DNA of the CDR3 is TGTGCCATCAACAGGCCCCCGGGAGGCGAGACCCAGTTCTTC. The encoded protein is CAINRPPGGETQFF.